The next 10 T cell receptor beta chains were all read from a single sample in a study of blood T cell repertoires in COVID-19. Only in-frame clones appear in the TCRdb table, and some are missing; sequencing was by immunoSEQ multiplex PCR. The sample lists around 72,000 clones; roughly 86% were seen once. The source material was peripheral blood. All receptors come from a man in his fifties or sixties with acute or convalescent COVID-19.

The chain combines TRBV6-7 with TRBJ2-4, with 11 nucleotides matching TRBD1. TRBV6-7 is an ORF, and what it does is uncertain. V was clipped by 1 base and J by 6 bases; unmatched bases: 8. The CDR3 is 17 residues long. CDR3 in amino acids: CASSYLGQGAQGNIQYF. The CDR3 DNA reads TGTGCCAGCAGTTACTTAGGACAGGGGGCGCAGGGAAACATTCAGTACTTC.

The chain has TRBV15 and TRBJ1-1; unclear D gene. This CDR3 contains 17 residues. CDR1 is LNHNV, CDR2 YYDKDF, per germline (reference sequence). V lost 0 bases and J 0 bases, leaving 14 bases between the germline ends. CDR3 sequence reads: CATSREPLRGVNTEAFF. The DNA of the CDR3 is TGTGCCACCAGCAGAGAACCCCTCCGCGGCGTGAACACTGAAGCTTTCTTT.

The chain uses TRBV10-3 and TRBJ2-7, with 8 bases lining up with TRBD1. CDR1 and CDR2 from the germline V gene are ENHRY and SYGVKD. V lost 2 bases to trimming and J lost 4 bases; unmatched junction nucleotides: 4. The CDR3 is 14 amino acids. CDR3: CAISEDRGRYEQYF. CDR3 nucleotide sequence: TGTGCCATCAGTGAGGACAGGGGAAGGTACGAGCAGTACTTC.

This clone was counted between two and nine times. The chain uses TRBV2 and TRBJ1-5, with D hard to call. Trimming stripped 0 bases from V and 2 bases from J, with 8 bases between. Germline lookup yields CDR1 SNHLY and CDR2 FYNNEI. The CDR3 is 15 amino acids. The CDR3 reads CASSEAQVGNQPQHF. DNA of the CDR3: TGTGCCAGCAGTGAAGCTCAGGTCGGCAATCAGCCCCAGCATTTT. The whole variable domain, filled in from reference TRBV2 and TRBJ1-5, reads EPEVTQTPSHQVTQMGQEVILRCVPISNHLYFYWYRQILGQKVEFLVSFYNNEISEKSEIFDDQFSVERPDGSNFTLKIRSTKLEDSAMYFCASSEAQVGNQPQHFGDGTRLSIL.

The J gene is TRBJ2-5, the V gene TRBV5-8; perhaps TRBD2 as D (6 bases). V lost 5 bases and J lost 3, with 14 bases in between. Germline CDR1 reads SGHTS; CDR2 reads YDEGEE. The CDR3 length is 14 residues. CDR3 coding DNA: TGTGCCAGCAGATGGTTAGGGGAGGAAGAGACCCAGTACTTC. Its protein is CASRWLGEEETQYF. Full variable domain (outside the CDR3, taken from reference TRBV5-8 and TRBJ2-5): EAGVTQSPTHLIKTRGQQATLRCSPISGHTSVYWYQQALGLGLQFLLWYDEGEERNRGNFPPRFSGRQFPNYSSELNVNALELEDSALYLCASRWLGEEETQYFGPGTRLLVL.

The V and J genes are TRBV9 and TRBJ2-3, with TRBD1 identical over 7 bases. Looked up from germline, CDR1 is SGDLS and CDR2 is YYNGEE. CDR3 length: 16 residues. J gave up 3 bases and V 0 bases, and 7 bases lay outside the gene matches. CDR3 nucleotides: TGTGCCAGCAGCGTAGCTACAAGGGGGCAGACAGATACGCAGTATTTT. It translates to CASSVATRGQTDTQYF.

The CDR3, as DNA: TGTGCCAGCAGCCCGGACACGAACACTGAAGCTTTCTTT. Its protein product is CASSPDTNTEAFF. The chain employs TRBV11-2 and TRBJ1-1; possibly TRBD1 for D (5 bases). The CDR3 totals 13 residues. Germline CDR1 and CDR2: SGHAT and FQNNGV. Trimming left V 5 bases short and J 1 base short, with 8 bases between.

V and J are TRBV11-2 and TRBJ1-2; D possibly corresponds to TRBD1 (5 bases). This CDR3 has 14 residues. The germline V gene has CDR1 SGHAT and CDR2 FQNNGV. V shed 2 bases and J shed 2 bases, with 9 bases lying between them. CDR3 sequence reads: CASSLTGQNYGYTF. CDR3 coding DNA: TGTGCCAGCAGCTTAACAGGTCAGAACTATGGCTACACCTTC.

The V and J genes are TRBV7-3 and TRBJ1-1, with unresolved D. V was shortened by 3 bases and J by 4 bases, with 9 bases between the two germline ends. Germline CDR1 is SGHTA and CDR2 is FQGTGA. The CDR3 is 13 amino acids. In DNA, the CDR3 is TGTGCCAGCAGCTTTAATATCCGCACTGAAGCTTTCTTT. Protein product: CASSFNIRTEAFF.

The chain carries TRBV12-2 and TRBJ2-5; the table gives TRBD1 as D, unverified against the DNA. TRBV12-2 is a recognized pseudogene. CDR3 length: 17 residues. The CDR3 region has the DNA TGTGCAAGTCGCTTCCCCGTCGGCAGGATCGGCCAAGAGACCCAGTACTTC. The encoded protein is CASRFPVGRIGQETQYF.